This entry concerns a single T cell receptor beta chain. This record comes from a study of cytomegalovirus exposure and HLA in healthy donors. Use of 60 Vbeta and 13 Jbeta primers characterized the PCR. Clones were read by immunoSEQ multiplex PCR, and TCRdb kept only the in-frame ones, dropping some. The table includes some 150,000 clones, more than 75% detected once. J lost 7 bases, V lost 3 bases, and 6 bases had no gene match. CDR3 size: 14 residues. CDR1 is KGHSH, CDR2 LQKENI, per germline. This clonotype was sampled from a man aged 18 to 29 in good health and CMV-seropositive. V is TRBV18 and J is TRBJ1-5; TRBD1 agrees at 7 bases. Sequenced: PBMCs. The CDR3 DNA reads TGTGCCAGCTCACCGGACAGGACTCTACAGCCCCAGCATTTT. Translating it yields CASSPDRTLQPQHF. Combining the CDR3 with reference TRBV18 and TRBJ1-5 gives the whole variable domain NAGVMQNPRHLVRRRGQEARLRCSPMKGHSHVYWYRQLPEEGLKFMVYLQKENIIDESGMPKERFSAEFPKEGPSILRIQQVVRGDSAAYFCASSPDRTLQPQHFGDGTRLSIL.